The 8 T cell receptor beta chains given below trace back to one sample, sequenced in a study of cytomegalovirus exposure and HLA in healthy donors. Here immunoSEQ multiplex PCR was the method, and the copy in TCRdb shows in-frame clones only, minus some. The sample lists 280,000 or so clones, roughly 90% occurring once. Sequencing input: PBMCs. Receptors originate from a woman aged 18 to 35 in good health and CMV-seronegative.

This chain connects TRBV25-1 to TRBJ2-1; D remains unclear. The germline gives CDR1 MGHDK, CDR2 SYGVNS. The CDR3 has 13 amino acids. The V end was cut by 7 bases, the J end by 4 bases, with 11 bases between. The CDR3 sequence is CASIGLGYNEQFF. In DNA form, the CDR3 reads TGTGCCAGCATCGGCCTCGGGTACAATGAGCAGTTCTTC.

This clone occurred a few times. CDR3 amino acids: CASSFFSGQETQYF. CDR3 nucleotide sequence: TGTGCCAGCAGCTTCTTTTCGGGACAAGAGACCCAGTACTTC. The rearrangement joins TRBV13 to TRBJ2-5; the D gene is possibly TRBD2 (5 bases). V dropped 3 bases and J dropped 2 bases, with 10 bases sitting between them. Germline CDR1 and CDR2: PRHDT and FYEKMQ (reference sequence). The CDR3 is made up of 14 amino acids.

This clone was counted ten times or more. The V and J genes are TRBV7-9 and TRBJ1-6; no firm D call. The germline CDR1 and CDR2 sequences are SEHNR and FQNEAQ (reference sequence). The CDR3 has 16 residues. V was trimmed by 6 bases and J by 2 bases, leaving 14 bases between them. CDR3 in amino acids: CASRPTSGAYNSPLHF. The CDR3 DNA reads TGTGCCAGCAGACCGACAAGCGGGGCCTATAATTCACCCCTCCACTTT.

This clone was recorded only once. The chain joins TRBV5-4 to TRBJ2-7; perhaps TRBD1 as D (5 bases). The CDR3 is made up of 15 amino acids. The germline gives CDR1 SGHNT, CDR2 YYREEE (reference sequence). With 1 base removed from V and 4 bases from J, the gap between germline ends came to 15 bases. The CDR3 reads CASSLPGQGRYEQYF. The DNA of the CDR3 is TGTGCCAGCAGCTTGCCTGGGCAGGGCCGTTACGAGCAGTACTTC. Full variable domain (outside the CDR3, taken from reference TRBV5-4 and TRBJ2-7): ETGVTQSPTHLIKTRGQQVTLRCSSQSGHNTVSWYQQALGQGPQFIFQYYREEENGRGNFPPRFSGLQFPNYSSELNVNALELDDSALYLCASSLPGQGRYEQYFGPGTRLTVT.

This clone was detected only a few times. The gene calls are TRBV6-8 and TRBJ1-2; D possibly corresponds to TRBD1 (6 bases). Trimming stripped 6 bases from V and 12 bases from J, with 17 bases between. The V gene's germline CDR1 is MNHGY and CDR2 SAAAGT. The CDR3 runs to 12 residues. The chain's CDR3 is CASSNRFWGHTF. As DNA, the CDR3 is TGTGCCAGCAGCAACAGGTTTTGGGGGCACACCTTC.

The chain has TRBV27 and TRBJ2-3; 7 bases align to TRBD1. Per germline, CDR1 MNHEY and CDR2 SMNVEV (reference sequence). V was clipped by 6 bases and J by 0 bases; unmatched bases: 24. This CDR3 spans 21 amino acids. As DNA, the CDR3 is TGTGCCAGCAGACTATACGCCGTAGTGACAGGGATCAAACTGAGCACAGATACGCAGTATTTT. Translating gives CASRLYAVVTGIKLSTDTQYF.

The V call is TRBV19, the J call TRBJ2-2; 8 bases line up with TRBD1. Germline CDR1 and CDR2: LNHDA and SQIVND (reference sequence). This CDR3 is 15 amino acids long. V shed 7 bases and J 6 bases; nucleotides not matched to a gene: 10. Here the CDR3 DNA reads TGTGCCAGTAAAGGGACAGGTTCAGAGTCCGGGGAGCTGTTTTTT. Translated: CASKGTGSESGELFF.

This chain uses TRBV6-6 with TRBJ2-7; tentative D call: TRBD1 (7 bases). The CDR3 is 15 amino acids. The germline V and J ends were trimmed by 6 bases and 3 bases, with 18 bases remaining between them. Germline CDR1 reads MNHNY; CDR2 reads SVGAGI (reference sequence). The CDR3 loop reads CASRGGGGSLYEQYF. CDR3 DNA: TGTGCCAGCAGGGGAGGAGGGGGCAGCCTCTACGAGCAGTACTTC.